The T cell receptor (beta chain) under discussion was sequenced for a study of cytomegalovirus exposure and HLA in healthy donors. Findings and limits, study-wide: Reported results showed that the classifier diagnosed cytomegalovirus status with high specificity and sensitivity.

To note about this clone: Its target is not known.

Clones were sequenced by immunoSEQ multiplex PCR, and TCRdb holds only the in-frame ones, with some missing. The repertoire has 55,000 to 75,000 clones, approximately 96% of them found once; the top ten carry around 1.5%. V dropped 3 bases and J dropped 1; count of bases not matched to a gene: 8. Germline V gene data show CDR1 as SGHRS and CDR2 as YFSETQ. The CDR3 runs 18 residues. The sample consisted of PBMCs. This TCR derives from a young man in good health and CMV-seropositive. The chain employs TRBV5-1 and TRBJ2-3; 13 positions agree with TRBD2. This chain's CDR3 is CASSSGTSGNYRTDTQYF. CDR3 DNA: TGCGCCAGCAGCTCCGGGACTAGCGGGAACTACCGCACAGATACGCAGTATTTT.